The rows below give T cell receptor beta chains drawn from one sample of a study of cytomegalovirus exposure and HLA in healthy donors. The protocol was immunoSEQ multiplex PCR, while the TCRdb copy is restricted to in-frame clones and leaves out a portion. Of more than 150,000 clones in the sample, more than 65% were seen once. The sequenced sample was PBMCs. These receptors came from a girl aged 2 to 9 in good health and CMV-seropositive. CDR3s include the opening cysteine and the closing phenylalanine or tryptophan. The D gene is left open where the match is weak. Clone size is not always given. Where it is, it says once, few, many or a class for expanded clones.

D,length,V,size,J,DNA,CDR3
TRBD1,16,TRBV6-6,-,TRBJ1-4,TGTGCCAGCAGTCCCGGGACAGGGGTAGCTAATGAAAAACTGTTTTTT,CASSPGTGVANEKLFF
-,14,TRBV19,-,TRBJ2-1,TGTGCCAGTAGTCGGGCAGGGGAAAAGGGTGAGCAGTTCTTC,CASSRAGEKGEQFF
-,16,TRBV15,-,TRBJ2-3,TGTGCCACCAGCAGACCGCGAGGTACAGGGACAGATACGCAGTATTTT,CATSRPRGTGTDTQYF
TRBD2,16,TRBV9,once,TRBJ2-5,TGTGCCAGCAGCCTTGGACTAGCGGGAGTTGAAGAGACCCAGTACTTC,CASSLGLAGVEETQYF
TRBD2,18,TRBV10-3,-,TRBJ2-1,TGTGCCATCAGCCGCGCTTTTGGACTAGCGGGCAACTACAATGAGCAGTTCTTC,CAISRAFGLAGNYNEQFF
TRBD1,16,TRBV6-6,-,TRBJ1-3,TGTGCCAGCAGTTGGGACAGACCATCCTCTGGAAACACCATATATTTT,CASSWDRPSSGNTIYF
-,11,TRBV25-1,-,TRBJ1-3,TGTGCCAGCAGTCGGGGAAACACCATATATTTT,CASSRGNTIYF
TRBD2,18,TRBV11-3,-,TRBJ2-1,TGTGCCAGCAGCCCCCCCTCCTCGGCTAGCGGGGACCACAATGAGCAGTTCTTC,CASSPPSSASGDHNEQFF
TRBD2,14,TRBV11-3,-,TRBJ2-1,TGTGCCAGCAGCGAACTAGCGGCTAGCAATGAGCAGTTCTTC,CASSELAASNEQFF
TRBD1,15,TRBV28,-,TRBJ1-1,TGTGCCAGCAGTTCAAGCAGGGGGCAGAACACTGAAGCTTTCTTT,CASSSSRGQNTEAFF
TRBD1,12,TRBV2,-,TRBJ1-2,TGTGCCAGCAGCCGGACAGGGCAGGGCTACACCTTC,CASSRTGQGYTF
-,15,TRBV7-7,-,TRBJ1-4,TGTGCCAGCAGCCGATTCAGACTCCCCAACTGGCAAACTGATTTT,CASSRFRLPNWQTDF
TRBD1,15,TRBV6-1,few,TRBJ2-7,TGTGCCAGCAGTGAAGGGGGACAGGGGGCGAGCGAGCAGTACTTC,CASSEGGQGASEQYF
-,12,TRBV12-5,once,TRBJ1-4,TGTGCTAGTGGTTTGGCCTTAGAAAAACTGTTTTTT,CASGLALEKLFF
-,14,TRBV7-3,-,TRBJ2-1,TGTGCCAGCACCAGTGGAGGGGGCCACAATGAGCAGTTCTTC,CASTSGGGHNEQFF
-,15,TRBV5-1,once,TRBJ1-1,TGCGCCAGCAGCTTGTTTCGGGGAATGAACACTGAAGCTTTCTTT,CASSLFRGMNTEAFF
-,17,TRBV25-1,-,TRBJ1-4,TGTGCCAGCAGTGAATATGTTCGCGGAGGACGAGGGGAAAAACTGTTTTTT,CASSEYVRGGRGEKLFF
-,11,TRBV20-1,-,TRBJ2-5,TGCAGTGCTAGAGATATAGAGACCCAGTACTTC,CSARDIETQYF
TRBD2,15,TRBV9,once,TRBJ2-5,TGTGCCAGCAGCGTAGGGACTAGCGGGAGAGAGACCCAGTACTTC,CASSVGTSGRETQYF
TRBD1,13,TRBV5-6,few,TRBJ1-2,TGTGCCAGCAGCTTGACCGGGACAGCTGGCTACACCTTC,CASSLTGTAGYTF
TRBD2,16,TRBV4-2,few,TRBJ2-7,TGTGCCAGCAGCCAAGAAAAGCGGGAGGGCAGCTACGAGCAGTACTTC,CASSQEKREGSYEQYF
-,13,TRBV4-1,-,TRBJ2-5,TGCGCCAGCAGGCTGGCAGGGGAAGAGACCCAGTACTTC,CASRLAGEETQYF
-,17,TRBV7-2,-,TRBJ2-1,TGTGCCAGCAGCTTAGTGGGGGGACTGGCCTCCTACAATGAGCAGTTCTTC,CASSLVGGLASYNEQFF
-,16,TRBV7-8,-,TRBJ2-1,TGTGCCAGCAGCTCGACCGGGACAAAAACCTACAATGAGCAGTTCTTC,CASSSTGTKTYNEQFF
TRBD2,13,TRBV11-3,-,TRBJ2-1,TGTGCCAGCAGCCTCGGGACTAGCAATGAGCAGTTCTTC,CASSLGTSNEQFF
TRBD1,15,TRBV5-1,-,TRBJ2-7,TGCGCCAGCCGCTTATCCGACAGGGGAACACTTGAGCAGTACTTC,CASRLSDRGTLEQYF
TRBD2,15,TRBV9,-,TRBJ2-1,TGTGCCAGCAGCCCCGCGGCTATGGGGGGGAATGAGCAGTTCTTC,CASSPAAMGGNEQFF
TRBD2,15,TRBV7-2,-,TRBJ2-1,TGTGCCAGCAGCTTCCAGCGGGGGGCATACAATGAGCAGTTCTTC,CASSFQRGAYNEQFF
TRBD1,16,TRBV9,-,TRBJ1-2,TGTGCCAGCAGCGATACAGGGGGCGTAGGGAACTATGGCTACACCTTC,CASSDTGGVGNYGYTF
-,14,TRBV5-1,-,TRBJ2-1,TGCGCCAGCAGCCTACAGGGTACCTACAATGAGCAGTTCTTC,CASSLQGTYNEQFF
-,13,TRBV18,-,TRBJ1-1,TGTGCCAGCTCACCACGGAGGAACACTGAAGCTTTCTTT,CASSPRRNTEAFF
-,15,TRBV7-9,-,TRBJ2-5,TGTGCCAGCAGCTTAGGACAGGAATACGAAGAGACCCAGTACTTC,CASSLGQEYEETQYF
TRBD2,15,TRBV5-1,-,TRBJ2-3,TGCGCCAGCAGCTTGGTGGGGGGGGAGACAGATACGCAGTATTTT,CASSLVGGETDTQYF
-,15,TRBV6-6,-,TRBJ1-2,TGTGCCAGCGCTGGGGCGGCGCCAGCTAACTATGGCTACACCTTC,CASAGAAPANYGYTF
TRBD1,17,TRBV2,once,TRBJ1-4,TGTGCCAGCAGGGGCCGGACAGGGGTTGGTTCGTGGGAAAAACTGTTTTTT,CASRGRTGVGSWEKLFF
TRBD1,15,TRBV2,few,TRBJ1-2,TGTGCCAGCAGTGATTACAGGGGGCACAGGTATGGCTACACCTTC,CASSDYRGHRYGYTF
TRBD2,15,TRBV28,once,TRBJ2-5,TGTGCCAGCAGGTCTAGCGGGTTGGGCCGGGAGACCCAGTACTTC,CASRSSGLGRETQYF
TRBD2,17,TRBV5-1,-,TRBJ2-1,TGCGCCAGCAGCTTGGAATCTAGCGGGGCCCTCTCCAATGAGCAGTTCTTC,CASSLESSGALSNEQFF
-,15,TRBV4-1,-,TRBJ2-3,TGCGCCAGCAGCCATGCAGACAGCAGCACAGATACGCAGTATTTT,CASSHADSSTDTQYF
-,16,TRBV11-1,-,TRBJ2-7,TGTGCCAGCAGATTCGGACCCGACACTCCCAGGGGCGAGCAGTACTTC,CASRFGPDTPRGEQYF
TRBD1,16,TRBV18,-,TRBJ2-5,TGTGCCAGCTCACCTGGGGACAGTTGGTACCAAGAGACCCAGTACTTC,CASSPGDSWYQETQYF
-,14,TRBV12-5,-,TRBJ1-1,TGTGCTAGTGGTTTGGTAGCGCTTGACACTGAAGCTTTCTTT,CASGLVALDTEAFF
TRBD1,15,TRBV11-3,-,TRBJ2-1,TGTGCCAGCAGCTTAGATCCGGGACAGGAGGGTGAGCAGTTCTTC,CASSLDPGQEGEQFF
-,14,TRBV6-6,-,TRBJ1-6,TGTGCCAGCAACTCTCAGGGAGGGGGGTCACCCCTCCACTTT,CASNSQGGGSPLHF
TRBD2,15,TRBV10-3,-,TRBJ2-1,TGTGCCGCCGGGGCCGGGACTAGCTCCTACAATGAGCAGTTCTTC,CAAGAGTSSYNEQFF
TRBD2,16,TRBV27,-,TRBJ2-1,TGTGCCAGCAGTCCAACAGCGGGAAGCTCCTACAATGAGCAGTTCTTC,CASSPTAGSSYNEQFF
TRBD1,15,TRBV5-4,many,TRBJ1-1,TGTGCCAGCAGCTTGTTGGGACAGAGGAACACTGAAGCTTTCTTT,CASSLLGQRNTEAFF
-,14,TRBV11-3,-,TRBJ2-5,TGTGCCAGCAGCTTAGGTCAGGCGGGAGAGACCCAGTACTTC,CASSLGQAGETQYF
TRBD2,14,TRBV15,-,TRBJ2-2,TGTGCCACCAGCAGAGCCCGGGGGGCCGGGGAGCTGTTTTTT,CATSRARGAGELFF
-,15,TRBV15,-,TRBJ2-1,TGTGCCACCAGCCGGGGTGGGGGGACGGCCAATGAGCAGTTCTTC,CATSRGGGTANEQFF
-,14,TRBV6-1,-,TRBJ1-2,TGTGCCAGCAGTGGGGGCAGACAGAGAGGTGGCTACACCTTC,CASSGGRQRGGYTF
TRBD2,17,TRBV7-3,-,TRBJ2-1,TGTGCCAGCAGCCCTCATAGCGGGGGGAGCTCCTACAATGAGCAGTTCTTC,CASSPHSGGSSYNEQFF
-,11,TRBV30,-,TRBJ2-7,TGTGCCGGCCGATGGAGGTACGAGCAGTACTTC,CAGRWRYEQYF